Presented here are 24 T cell receptor beta chains from one specimen sequenced in a study of T cell repertoires in cytomegalovirus infection. No antigen has been assigned to these receptors. Using its own MiXCR run on the reads, TCRdb lists one record per CDR3 protein. The sample carries about 150,000 distinct CDR3 sequences, roughly a third recorded once. The sample was CD8+ T cells from cultured PBMCs, taken from culture after CMV antigen stimulation. These receptors were obtained from a human donor in good health (CMV status not recorded). Some clones in this sample may be carry-over from other donors' samples.

The table lists this clonotype with a count of one. CDR3 DNA sequence: TGTGCCAGCAGTTTAGCGGAAAGCTCCTACGAGCAGTACTTC. As protein: CASSLAESSYEQYF. This chain uses TRBV27 with TRBJ2-7, with no clear D. Germline-derived CDR1 and CDR2 are MNHEY and SMNVEV (reference sequence). The CDR3 is 14 amino acids. V gave up 2 bases and J gave up 0 bases, with 8 bases separating them.

This clonotype was detected only a few times. The chain joins TRBV19 to TRBJ1-6; D gene ambiguous. Trimming shortened V by 9 bases and J by 0 bases, and 12 bases separated the two germline ends. This CDR3 region has 15 residues. CDR1 is LNHDA and CDR2 is SQIVND in the germline V gene (reference sequence). CDR3 region: CASSVQSSYNSPLHF. CDR3 bases: TGTGCCAGCTCTGTCCAGAGCTCCTATAATTCACCCCTCCACTTT.

This chain connects TRBV29-1 to TRBJ1-2; D unclear. V was cut by 6 bases and J by 7 bases, with 15 bases left in between. The CDR3 totals 12 residues. From germline, CDR1 is SQVTM and CDR2 ANQGSEA. CDR3 DNA sequence: TGCAGCGTGCCCCATACGGTCGCTGGCTACACCTTC. Its translation: CSVPHTVAGYTF.

This clonotype was counted only a few times. The chain links TRBV7-4 to TRBJ1-2; D may be TRBD1 (5 bases). Trimming took off 5 bases at V and 8 bases at J, with 15 bases between the two ends. This CDR3 has 13 residues. Germline values: CDR1 SGHVT, CDR2 SQSDAQ. The CDR3 region has the DNA TGTGCCAGCAGCCACCCGAGGGGCGAAGGCTACACCTTC. This encodes CASSHPRGEGYTF.

This clonotype was seen only a few times. The chain joins TRBV24-1 to TRBJ2-2; TRBD2 aligns across 9 bases. Trimming cost V 2 bases and J 5 bases; bases outside gene matches: 11. The CDR3 has 18 residues. Germline assignment: CDR1 KGHDR and CDR2 SFDVKD. The CDR3 DNA follows: TGTGCCACCAGTGATTCAACCTTGGGACTAGCTCGTACCGGGGAGCTGTTTTTT. This translates into CATSDSTLGLARTGELFF.

This clonotype was seen more than once but under ten times. V and J are TRBV24-1 and TRBJ1-1; D perhaps matches TRBD1 (5 bases). CDR3 length: 17 amino acids. Per the germline V gene, CDR1 is KGHDR and CDR2 is SFDVKD. Trimming stripped 4 bases from V and 4 bases from J, with 21 bases between. The DNA of the CDR3 is TGTGCCACCAGTGAGACGAACCGGGGCCTATCGTGCACTGAAGCTTTCTTT. It specifies CATSETNRGLSCTEAFF.

This clonotype was counted many times. The genes are TRBV15 and TRBJ2-2; D gene unclear. Germline lookup yields CDR1 LNHNV and CDR2 YYDKDF (reference sequence). Trimming shortened V by 2 bases and J by 6 bases, and 16 bases separated the two germline ends. This CDR3 has 16 residues. Here the CDR3 reads CATSRNPGARSGELFF. The CDR3 nucleotides are TGTGCCACCAGCAGAAATCCGGGTGCACGCTCCGGGGAGCTGTTTTTT. Complete variable domain (other parts from reference TRBV15 and TRBJ2-2): DAMVIQNPRYQVTQFGKPVTLSCSQTLNHNVMYWYQQKSSQAPKLLFHYYDKDFNNEADTPDNFQSRRPNTSFCFLDIRSPGLGDTAMYLCATSRNPGARSGELFFGEGSRLTVL.

The chain couples TRBV5-1 to TRBJ2-1; the match to TRBD2 covers 10 bases. Per germline, CDR1 SGHRS and CDR2 YFSETQ. The CDR3 has 17 residues. J lost 8 bases, V lost 5 bases, and 16 bases had no gene match. DNA for the CDR3: TGCGCCAGCAGTGCCCCCAGGGAACTAGCGGGGTTTTATGAGCAGTTCTTC. Residues: CASSAPRELAGFYEQFF.

The J gene is TRBJ2-6, the V gene TRBV7-9; D may be TRBD1 (6 bases). V lost 1 base and J 3 bases, leaving 13 bases between the germline ends. Germline V CDR1 and CDR2: SEHNR, FQNEAQ (reference sequence). The CDR3 loop spans 17 amino acids. CDR3: CASSLGSTGIGANVLTF. The CDR3 bases are TGTGCCAGCAGCTTAGGGTCTACAGGGATTGGGGCCAACGTCCTGACTTTC.

This clonotype was recorded a few times. The rearrangement uses TRBV7-8 and TRBJ2-3; D possibly corresponds to TRBD1 (6 bases). This CDR3 region has 16 residues. Deletions cut 1 base from V and 3 bases from J, with 14 bases between. Germline loops: CDR1 SGHVS, CDR2 FQNEAQ. This CDR3 is CASSLVSAGATDTQYF. For the CDR3, the DNA is TGTGCCAGCAGCTTAGTAAGCGCAGGGGCAACAGATACGCAGTATTTT.

The rearrangement uses TRBV9 and TRBJ2-7; D may be TRBD1 (6 bases). This CDR3 has 14 amino acids. V was cut by 4 bases and J by 3 bases, with 14 bases left in between. CDR1 and CDR2 from the germline V gene are SGDLS and YYNGEE. CDR3 residues: CASSPAGVDYEQYF. Here the CDR3 DNA reads TGTGCCAGCAGCCCCGCAGGGGTAGACTACGAGCAGTACTTC.

The V gene is TRBV11-2, the J gene TRBJ1-5; the match to TRBD1 covers 10 bases. This CDR3 comprises 17 residues. V shed 1 base and J 1 base; nucleotides not matched to a gene: 4. CDR1 and CDR2 from the germline V gene are SGHAT and FQNNGV. The CDR3 reads CASSLVGQGRSNQPQHF. CDR3 nucleotide sequence: TGTGCCAGCAGCTTAGTGGGACAGGGGAGGAGCAATCAGCCCCAGCATTTT.

The chain is built from TRBV7-9 and TRBJ2-7; a possible D gene is TRBD2 (6 bases). Germline V gene lookup returns CDR1 SEHNR and CDR2 FQNEAQ (reference sequence). The CDR3 loop spans 14 amino acids. V was cut by 7 bases and J by 2 bases, with 15 bases left in between. DNA of the CDR3: TGTGCCAGCACCCCGGTTGGAGGGACCTACGAGCAGTACTTC. As protein: CASTPVGGTYEQYF.

This clonotype was seen just once. The chain uses TRBV12-3 or TRBV12-4 and TRBJ2-5; a weak D match, TRBD2 (6 bases). Trimming stripped 6 bases from V and 7 bases from J, with 9 bases between. The CDR3 spans 11 residues. CDR3 coding DNA: TGTGCCAGCAGCCTGGGGGGGACCCAGTACTTC. Translation gives CASSLGGTQYF.

This clonotype was observed a handful of times. The rearrangement uses TRBV7-2 and TRBJ2-3; 10 bases are shared with TRBD2. Losses at the gene ends were 5 bases for V and 2 bases for J; bases not matched to a gene: 13. Germline assignment: CDR1 SGHTA and CDR2 FQGNSA. CDR3 length: 18 amino acids. CDR3 DNA sequence: TGTGCCAGCAGCCTCCCCTTTAGCGGGGGGCGGGACACAGATACGCAGTATTTT. Translating gives CASSLPFSGGRDTDTQYF. Looking up the rest from reference TRBV7-2 and TRBJ2-3 gives the full variable domain: GAGVSQSPSNKVTEKGKDVELRCDPISGHTALYWYRQSLGQGLEFLIYFQGNSAPDKSGLPSDRFSAERTGGSVSTLTIQRTQQEDSAVYLCASSLPFSGGRDTDTQYFGPGTRLTVL.

In its sample, this clonotype was seen many times. V gene TRBV18 combines with J gene TRBJ1-1, with TRBD1 matching over 8 bases. The ends lost 5 bases at V and 2 bases at J; junction bases unmatched: 4. Germline V gives CDR1 KGHSH, CDR2 LQKENI. This CDR3 contains 14 residues. The DNA for the CDR3 is TGTGCCAGCTCAACCGGGACAGGCAACACTGAAGCTTTCTTT. It translates to CASSTGTGNTEAFF.

This chain links TRBV5-1 with TRBJ2-1; D perhaps matches TRBD1 (6 bases). Germline loops: CDR1 SGHRS, CDR2 YFSETQ. The CDR3 is 15 amino acids. Between the trimmed V and J ends, which lost 4 bases and 8 bases, there was a span of 19 bases. This chain's CDR3 is CASSARHDRLDEQFF. The CDR3 DNA sequence: TGCGCCAGCAGCGCACGGCACGACAGGTTGGATGAGCAGTTCTTC. The full variable domain, with the rest looked up from reference TRBV5-1 and TRBJ2-1, is KAGVTQTPRYLIKTRGQQVTLSCSPISGHRSVSWYQQTPGQGLQFLFEYFSETQRNKGNFPGRFSGRQFSNSRSEMNVSTLELGDSALYLCASSARHDRLDEQFFGPGTRLTVL.

This clonotype has a handful of counts. This sequence joins TRBV2 and TRBJ2-1; TRBD1 matches 7 bases. Per the germline V gene, CDR1 is SNHLY and CDR2 is FYNNEI. The CDR3 runs to 17 residues. V was clipped by 7 bases and J by 4 bases; unmatched bases: 16. Written as DNA, the CDR3 is TGTGCCAGCACCTCAGTGGGGTTATTACAGGGGTACAATGAGCAGTTCTTC. It encodes CASTSVGLLQGYNEQFF.

The chain is built from TRBV19 and TRBJ2-7, with D possibly matching TRBD2 (6 bases). This CDR3 region has 15 residues. V gave up 5 bases and J gave up 0 bases, with 14 bases separating them. CDR1 and CDR2 from the germline V gene are LNHDA and SQIVND (reference sequence). The CDR3 protein is CASSLRDSLSYEQYF. The CDR3 DNA is TGTGCCAGTAGTCTCCGGGACTCCCTCTCCTACGAGCAGTACTTC.

This chain uses TRBV5-1 with TRBJ2-5, with D tentatively TRBD1 (5 bases). The CDR3 consists of 12 residues. CDR1 SGHRS and CDR2 YFSETQ come from the germline V gene. Trimming cost V 4 bases and J 7 bases, with 11 bases left between them. The CDR3, as DNA: TGCGCCAGCAGCCCCTCAAGGGGGACCCAGTACTTC. The encoded protein is CASSPSRGTQYF.

The table lists this clonotype with many counts. The chain is built from TRBV6-5 and TRBJ1-2, with a tentative D call TRBD1 (5 bases). V lost 2 bases, J lost 8 bases, and 12 bases lay in between. Germline lookup yields CDR1 MNHEY and CDR2 SVGAGI. There are 13 residues in the CDR3. The CDR3 region is CASSYPGLSGYTF. The CDR3, as DNA: TGTGCCAGCAGTTACCCGGGACTCTCCGGCTACACCTTC.

The J gene is TRBJ2-2, the V gene TRBV4-1; D remains unclear. Germline CDR1 reads MGHRA; CDR2 reads YSYEKL. Trimming shortened V by 4 bases and J by 4 bases, and 7 bases separated the two germline ends. This CDR3 has 13 amino acids. CDR3 region: CASSPRPTGELFF. CDR3 in DNA: TGCGCCAGCAGCCCCCGGCCCACCGGGGAGCTGTTTTTT.

In its sample, this clonotype was seen many times. This chain joins TRBV12-3 or TRBV12-4 and TRBJ2-6, with a possible D match to TRBD2 (6 bases). The CDR3 consists of 16 residues. Trimming left V 6 bases short and J 2 bases short, with 14 bases between. The DNA for the CDR3 is TGTGCCAGCAGCTTTGAGACGGGGGCTGGGGCCAACGTCCTGACTTTC. Residues: CASSFETGAGANVLTF.

V usage is TRBV7-9 and J usage is TRBJ2-3; D gene uncertain. Per germline, CDR1 SEHNR and CDR2 FQNEAQ (reference sequence). Trimming took 4 bases from V and 6 from J, leaving 26 bases between them. The CDR3 is 18 amino acids. The CDR3 DNA sequence: TGTGCCAGCAGCTACCTTTGGGCTATCAGGATCCTCACGGATACGCAGTATTTT. It yields the protein CASSYLWAIRILTDTQYF.